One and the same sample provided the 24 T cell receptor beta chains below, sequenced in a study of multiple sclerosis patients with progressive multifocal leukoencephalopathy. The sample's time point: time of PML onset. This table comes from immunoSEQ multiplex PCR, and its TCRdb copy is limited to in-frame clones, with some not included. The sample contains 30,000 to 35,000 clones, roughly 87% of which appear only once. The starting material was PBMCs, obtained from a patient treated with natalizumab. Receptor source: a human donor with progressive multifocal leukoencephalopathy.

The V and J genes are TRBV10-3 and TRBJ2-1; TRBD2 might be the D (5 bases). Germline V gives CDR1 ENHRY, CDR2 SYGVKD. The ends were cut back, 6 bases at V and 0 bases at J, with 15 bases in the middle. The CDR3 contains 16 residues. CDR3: CAISTGSSNSYNEQFF. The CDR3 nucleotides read TGTGCCATCAGCACGGGGAGCAGTAACTCCTACAATGAGCAGTTCTTC.

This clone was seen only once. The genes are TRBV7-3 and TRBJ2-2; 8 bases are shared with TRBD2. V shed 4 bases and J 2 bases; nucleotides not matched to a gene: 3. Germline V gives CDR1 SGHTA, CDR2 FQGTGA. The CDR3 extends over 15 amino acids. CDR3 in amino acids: CASSSSGLNTGELFF. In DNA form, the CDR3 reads TGTGCCAGCAGCTCTAGCGGGCTCAACACCGGGGAGCTGTTTTTT.

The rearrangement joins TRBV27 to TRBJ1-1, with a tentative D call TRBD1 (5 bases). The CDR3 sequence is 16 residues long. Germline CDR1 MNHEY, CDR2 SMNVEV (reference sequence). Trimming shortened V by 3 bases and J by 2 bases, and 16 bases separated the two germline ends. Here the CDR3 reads CASSLQGGVGNTEAFF. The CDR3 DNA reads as TGTGCCAGCAGTTTGCAGGGAGGTGTAGGTAACACTGAAGCTTTCTTT.

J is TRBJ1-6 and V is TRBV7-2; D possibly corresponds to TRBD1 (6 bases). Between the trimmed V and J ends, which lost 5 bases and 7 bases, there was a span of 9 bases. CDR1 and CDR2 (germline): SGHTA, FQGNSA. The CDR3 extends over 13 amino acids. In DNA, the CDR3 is TGTGCCAGCAGCCCCGGACAGAATTCACCCCTCCACTTT. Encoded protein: CASSPGQNSPLHF.

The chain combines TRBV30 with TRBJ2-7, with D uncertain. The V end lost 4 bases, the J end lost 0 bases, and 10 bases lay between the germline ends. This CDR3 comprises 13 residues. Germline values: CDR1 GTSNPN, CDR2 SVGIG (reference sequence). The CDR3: CAWKRLSSYEQYF. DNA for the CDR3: TGTGCCTGGAAACGACTCTCCTCCTACGAGCAGTACTTC.

Here the CDR3 reads CASSLDRTGTGYTF. DNA of the CDR3: TGTGCCAGCAGCTTAGATAGGACAGGGACTGGCTACACCTTC. The chain recombines TRBV11-2 with TRBJ1-2; 8 positions match TRBD1. Germline trimming cut 0 bases from V and 7 bases from J; bases unmatched to any gene: 4. Germline CDR1 is SGHAT and CDR2 is FQNNGV. The CDR3 contains 14 residues.

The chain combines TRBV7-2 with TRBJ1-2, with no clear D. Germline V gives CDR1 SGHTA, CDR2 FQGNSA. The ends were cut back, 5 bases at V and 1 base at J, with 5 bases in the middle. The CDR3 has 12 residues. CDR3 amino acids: CASSPLNYGYTF. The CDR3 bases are TGTGCCAGCAGCCCACTTAACTATGGCTACACCTTC.

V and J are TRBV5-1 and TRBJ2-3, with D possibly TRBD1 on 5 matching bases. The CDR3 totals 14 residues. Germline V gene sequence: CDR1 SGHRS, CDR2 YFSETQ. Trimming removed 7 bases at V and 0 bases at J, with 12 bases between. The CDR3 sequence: CASVNTGSTDTQYF. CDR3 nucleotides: TGCGCCAGCGTTAACACAGGTAGCACAGATACGCAGTATTTT.

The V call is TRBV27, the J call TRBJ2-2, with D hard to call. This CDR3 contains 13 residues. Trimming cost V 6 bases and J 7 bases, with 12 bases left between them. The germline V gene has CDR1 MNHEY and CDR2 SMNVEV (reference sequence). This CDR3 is CASSLGDGGELFF. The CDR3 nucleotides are TGTGCCAGCAGCCTGGGTGACGGCGGGGAGCTGTTTTTT.

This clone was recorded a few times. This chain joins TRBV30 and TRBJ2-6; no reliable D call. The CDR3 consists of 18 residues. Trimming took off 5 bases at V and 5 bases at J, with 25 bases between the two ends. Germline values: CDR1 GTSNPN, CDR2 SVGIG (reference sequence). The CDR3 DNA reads TGTGCCTGGGTGATCTGGCGTTATAACAAAGGTCGGGCCAACGTCCTGACTTTC. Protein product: CAWVIWRYNKGRANVLTF.

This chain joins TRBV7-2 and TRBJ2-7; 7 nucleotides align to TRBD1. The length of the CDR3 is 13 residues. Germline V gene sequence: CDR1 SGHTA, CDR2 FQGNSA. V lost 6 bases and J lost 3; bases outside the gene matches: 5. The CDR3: CASSGGQHYEQYF. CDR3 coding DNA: TGTGCCAGCAGTGGGGGACAGCACTACGAGCAGTACTTC.

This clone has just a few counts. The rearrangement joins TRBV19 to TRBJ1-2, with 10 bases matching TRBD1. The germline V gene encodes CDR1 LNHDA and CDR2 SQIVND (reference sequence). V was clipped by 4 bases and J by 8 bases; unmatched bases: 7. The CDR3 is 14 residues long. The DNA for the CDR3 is TGTGCCAGTAGTACGGGACAGGGGACCTACGGCTACACCTTC. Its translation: CASSTGQGTYGYTF.

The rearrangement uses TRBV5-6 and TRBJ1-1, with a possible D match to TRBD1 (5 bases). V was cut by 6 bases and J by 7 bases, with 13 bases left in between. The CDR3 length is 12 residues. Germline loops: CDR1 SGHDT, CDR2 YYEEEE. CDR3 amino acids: CASTLTGLEAFF. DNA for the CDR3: TGTGCCAGCACCCTAACAGGTCTTGAAGCTTTCTTT.

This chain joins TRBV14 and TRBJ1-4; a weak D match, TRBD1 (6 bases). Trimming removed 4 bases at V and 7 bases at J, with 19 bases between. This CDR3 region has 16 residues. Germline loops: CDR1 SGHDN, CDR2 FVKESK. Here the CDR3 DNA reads TGTGCCAGCAGCCCTTTAACAGGGCTCAGAGGTGAAAAACTGTTTTTT. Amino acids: CASSPLTGLRGEKLFF.

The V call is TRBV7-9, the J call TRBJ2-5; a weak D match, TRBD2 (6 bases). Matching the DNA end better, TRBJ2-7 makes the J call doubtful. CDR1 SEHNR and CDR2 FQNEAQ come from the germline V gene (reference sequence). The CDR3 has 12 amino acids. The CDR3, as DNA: TGTGCCAGCAGCCCCAGGAGGGACGAGCAGTACTTC. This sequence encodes CASSPRRDEQYF.

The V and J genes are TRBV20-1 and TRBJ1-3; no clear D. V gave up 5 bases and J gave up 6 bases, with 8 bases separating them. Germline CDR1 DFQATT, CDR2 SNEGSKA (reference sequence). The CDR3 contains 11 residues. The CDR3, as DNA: TGCAGTGCTCGCCGGGAAAACACCATATATTTT. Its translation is CSARRENTIYF.

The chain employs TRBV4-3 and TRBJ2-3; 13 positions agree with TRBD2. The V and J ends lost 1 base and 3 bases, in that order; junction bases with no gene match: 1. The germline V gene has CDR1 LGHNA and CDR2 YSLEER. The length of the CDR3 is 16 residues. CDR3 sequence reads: CASSQGTSGRTDTQYF. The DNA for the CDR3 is TGCGCCAGCAGCCAAGGGACTAGCGGGAGAACAGATACGCAGTATTTT.

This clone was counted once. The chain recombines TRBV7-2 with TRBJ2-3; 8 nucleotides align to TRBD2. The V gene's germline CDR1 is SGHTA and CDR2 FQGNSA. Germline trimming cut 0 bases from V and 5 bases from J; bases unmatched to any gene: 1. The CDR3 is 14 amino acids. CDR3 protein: CASSLASGKDTQYF. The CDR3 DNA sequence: TGTGCCAGCAGCTTAGCTAGCGGGAAAGATACGCAGTATTTT.

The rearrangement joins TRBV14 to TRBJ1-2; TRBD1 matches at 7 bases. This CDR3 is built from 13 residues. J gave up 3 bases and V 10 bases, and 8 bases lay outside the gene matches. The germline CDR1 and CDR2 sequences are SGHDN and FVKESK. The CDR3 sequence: CATGVGTDYGYTF. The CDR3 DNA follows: TGTGCCACGGGAGTCGGGACAGACTATGGCTACACCTTC.

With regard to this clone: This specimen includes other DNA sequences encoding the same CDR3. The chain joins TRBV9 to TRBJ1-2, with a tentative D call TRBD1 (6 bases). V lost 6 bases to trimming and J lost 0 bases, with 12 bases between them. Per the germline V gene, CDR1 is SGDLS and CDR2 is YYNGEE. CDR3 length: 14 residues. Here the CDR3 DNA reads TGTGCCAGCAACCAACAGGGAGCTAACTATGGCTACACCTTC. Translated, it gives CASNQQGANYGYTF.

The CDR3 DNA reads as TGTGCCAGCAGGGAGATAAGCAATCAGCCCCAGCATTTT. It encodes CASREISNQPQHF. The chain joins TRBV19 to TRBJ1-5; TRBD1 might be the D (5 bases). Germline assignment: CDR1 LNHDA and CDR2 SQIVND (reference sequence). The ends were cut back, 9 bases at V and 1 base at J, with 10 bases in the middle. This CDR3 is built from 13 residues.

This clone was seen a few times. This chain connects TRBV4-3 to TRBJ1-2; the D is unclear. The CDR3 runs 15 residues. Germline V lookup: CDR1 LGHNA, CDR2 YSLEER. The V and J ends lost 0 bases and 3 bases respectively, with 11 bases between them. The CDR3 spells CASSQDASRDYGYTF. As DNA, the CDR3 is TGCGCCAGCAGCCAAGACGCGAGTAGGGACTATGGCTACACCTTC.

The CDR3 loop is CASSKVGGRQPQHF. The DNA for the CDR3 is TGTGCCAGCAGCAAAGTCGGGGGACGTCAGCCCCAGCATTTT. This chain uses TRBV21-1 with TRBJ1-5. TRBV21-1 is classified as a pseudogene. The CDR3 has 14 amino acids.

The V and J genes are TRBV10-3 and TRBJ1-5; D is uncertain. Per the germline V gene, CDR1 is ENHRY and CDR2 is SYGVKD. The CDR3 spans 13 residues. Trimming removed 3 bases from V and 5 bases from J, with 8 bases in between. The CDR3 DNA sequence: TGTGCCATCAGTGAAACGGTGGATCAGCCCCAGCATTTT. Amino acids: CAISETVDQPQHF.